This T cell receptor beta chain comes out of a study of CD8+ T cells in alopecia areata. Treatment in this sample: oral pan-JAK inhibitor, 5-10 mg twice daily. On this clone: Its antigen is not known.

Study-wide results and limits: Within the top 100, expanded CD8+ clones significantly decreased with tofacitinib, as did scalp clonality. Lesional tissue from the scalp (especially in alopecia totalis/universalis) showed higher clonality than normal scalp. The treated group had a single nonresponder, limiting CD8+ expansion-response conclusions.

Looked up from germline, CDR1 is KGHSH and CDR2 is LQKENI. The CDR3 is 14 amino acids. Trimming took 1 base from V and 4 from J, leaving 10 bases between them. RNA extraction and reverse transcription yielded cDNA as sequencing template. Assay: immunoSEQ multiplex PCR; the TCRdb copy retains only in-frame clones and omits some. The sample yields about 200,000 clones, over 45% seen once. The genes are TRBV18 and TRBJ2-5, with D hard to call. The source of this sequence is a human donor with alopecia areata. Sample: CD4+ T cells sorted from blood, taken at week 24, from a patient treated with tofacitinib. Written as DNA, the CDR3 is TGTGCCAGCTCACCACGGCCTTGGGGAGAGACCCAGTACTTC. This encodes CASSPRPWGETQYF.